Below, one TCR beta chain is given with its context. Data came from immunoSEQ multiplex PCR; TCRdb stores just in-frame clones and leaves some out. Seen here are 60,000 to 75,000 clones, approximately 92% observed once, and the top ten hold roughly 2.1%. This entry is derived from a study of T cell changes during pregnancy in multiple sclerosis. The receptor comes from a female donor with multiple sclerosis, enrolled in a pregnancy study. The sequences come from peripheral blood, collected in the second trimester of pregnancy.

CDR3 bases: TGTGCCAGTATTAAACAGGGCACTAGCAATCAGCCCCAGCATTTT. Translated: CASIKQGTSNQPQHF. V usage is TRBV19 and J usage is TRBJ1-5; D is perhaps TRBD1 (6 bases). The CDR3 is 15 amino acids. Trimming left V 7 bases short and J 0 bases short, with 13 bases between. The V gene's germline CDR1 is LNHDA and CDR2 SQIVND (reference sequence).